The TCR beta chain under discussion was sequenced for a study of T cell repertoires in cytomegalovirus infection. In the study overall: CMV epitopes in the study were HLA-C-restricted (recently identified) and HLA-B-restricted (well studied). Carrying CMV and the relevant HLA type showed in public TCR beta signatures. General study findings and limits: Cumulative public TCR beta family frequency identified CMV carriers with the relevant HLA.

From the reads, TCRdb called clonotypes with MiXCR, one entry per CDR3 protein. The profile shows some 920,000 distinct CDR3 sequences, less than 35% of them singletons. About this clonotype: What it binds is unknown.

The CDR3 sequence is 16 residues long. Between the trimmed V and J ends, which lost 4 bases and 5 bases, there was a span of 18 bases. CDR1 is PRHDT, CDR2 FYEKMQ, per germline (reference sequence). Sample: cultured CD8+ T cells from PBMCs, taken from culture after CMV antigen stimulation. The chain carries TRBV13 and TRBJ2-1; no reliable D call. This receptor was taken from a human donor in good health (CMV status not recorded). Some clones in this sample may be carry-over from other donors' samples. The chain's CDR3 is CASSSGFTTRDNEQFF. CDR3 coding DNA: TGTGCCAGCAGCTCCGGTTTTACAACCCGCGACAATGAGCAGTTCTTC.